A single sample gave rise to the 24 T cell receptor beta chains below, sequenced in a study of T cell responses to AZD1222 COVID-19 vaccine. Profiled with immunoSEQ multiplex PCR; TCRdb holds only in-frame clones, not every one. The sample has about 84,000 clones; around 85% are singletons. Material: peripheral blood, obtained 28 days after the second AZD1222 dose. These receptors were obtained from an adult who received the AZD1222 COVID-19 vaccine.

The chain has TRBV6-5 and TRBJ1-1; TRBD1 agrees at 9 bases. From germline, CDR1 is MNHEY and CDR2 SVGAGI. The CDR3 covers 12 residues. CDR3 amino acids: CAEQGANTEAFF. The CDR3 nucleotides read TGTGCAGAACAGGGGGCGAACACTGAAGCTTTCTTT.

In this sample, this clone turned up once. The CDR3 protein is CASSQGTGEGAFF. CDR3 sequence (DNA): TGCGCCAGCAGCCAAGGAACAGGGGAGGGAGCTTTCTTT. J is TRBJ1-1 and V is TRBV4-1, with 7 bases that match TRBD1. Per the germline V gene, CDR1 is MGHRA and CDR2 is YSYEKL. With V trimmed by 1 base and J by 10 bases, 6 bases remained unmatched. The CDR3 length is 13 residues.

CDR3 coding DNA: TGCGCCAGCAGTCCCGCGGGGCAGAAGTACCAGCCCCAGCATTTT. Translated: CASSPAGQKYQPQHF. The chain employs TRBV5-1 and TRBJ1-5; D might be TRBD1 (5 bases). The germline gives CDR1 SGHRS, CDR2 YFSETQ. V gave up 5 bases and J gave up 7 bases, with 19 bases separating them. The CDR3 spans 15 residues.

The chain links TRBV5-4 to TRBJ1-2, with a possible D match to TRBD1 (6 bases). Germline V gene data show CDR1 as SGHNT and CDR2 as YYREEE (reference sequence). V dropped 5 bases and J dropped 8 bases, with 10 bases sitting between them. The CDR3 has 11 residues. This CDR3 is CASSLGGGYTF. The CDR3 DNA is TGTGCCAGCAGTTTAGGGGGAGGCTACACCTTC.

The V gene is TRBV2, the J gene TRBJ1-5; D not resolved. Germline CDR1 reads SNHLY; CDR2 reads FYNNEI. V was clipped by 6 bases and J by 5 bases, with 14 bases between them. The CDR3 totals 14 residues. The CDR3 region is CASRGGSEDQPQHF. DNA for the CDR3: TGTGCCAGCAGGGGAGGTTCTGAGGATCAGCCCCAGCATTTT.

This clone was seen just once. Written as DNA, the CDR3 is TGTGCCAGCAGTGGGGAGGGGGGGAACTTAGAGACCCAGTACTTC. Its translation: CASSGEGGNLETQYF. V gene TRBV2 combines with J gene TRBJ2-5; D is possibly TRBD2 (7 bases). Germline V gene sequence: CDR1 SNHLY, CDR2 FYNNEI. CDR3 length: 15 amino acids. The ends were cut back, 4 bases at V and 4 bases at J, with 16 bases in the middle.

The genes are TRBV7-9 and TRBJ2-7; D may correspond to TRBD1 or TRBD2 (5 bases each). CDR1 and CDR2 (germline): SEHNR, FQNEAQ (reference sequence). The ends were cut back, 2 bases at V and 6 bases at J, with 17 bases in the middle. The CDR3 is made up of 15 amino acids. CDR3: CASSLSAGTPLEQYF. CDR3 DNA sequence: TGTGCCAGCAGCTTATCGGCCGGGACCCCCCTCGAGCAGTACTTC.

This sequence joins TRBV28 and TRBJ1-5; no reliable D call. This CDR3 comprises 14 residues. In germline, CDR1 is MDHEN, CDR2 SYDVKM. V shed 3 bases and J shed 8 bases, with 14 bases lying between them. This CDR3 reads CASSFGLRGEPQHF. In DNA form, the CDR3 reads TGTGCCAGCAGTTTCGGGCTGCGGGGAGAGCCCCAGCATTTT.

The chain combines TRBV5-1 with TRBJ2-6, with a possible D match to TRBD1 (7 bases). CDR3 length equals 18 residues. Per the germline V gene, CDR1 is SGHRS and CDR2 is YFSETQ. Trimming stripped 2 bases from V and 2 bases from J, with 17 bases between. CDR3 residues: CASSFQGGVLAGANVLTF. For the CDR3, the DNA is TGCGCCAGCAGCTTCCAGGGGGGAGTTCTGGCTGGGGCCAACGTCCTGACTTTC.

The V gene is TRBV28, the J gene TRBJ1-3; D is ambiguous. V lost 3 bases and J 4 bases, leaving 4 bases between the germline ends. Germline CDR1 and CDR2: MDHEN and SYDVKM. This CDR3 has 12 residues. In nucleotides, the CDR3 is TGTGCCAGCAGTTTTCGGGGAAACACCATATATTTT. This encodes CASSFRGNTIYF.

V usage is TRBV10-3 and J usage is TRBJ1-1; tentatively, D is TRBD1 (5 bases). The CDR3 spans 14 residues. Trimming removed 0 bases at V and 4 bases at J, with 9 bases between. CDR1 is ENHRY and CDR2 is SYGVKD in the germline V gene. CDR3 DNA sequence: TGTGCCATCAGTGAGTCGGGGGGAAGCACTGAAGCTTTCTTT. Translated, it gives CAISESGGSTEAFF.

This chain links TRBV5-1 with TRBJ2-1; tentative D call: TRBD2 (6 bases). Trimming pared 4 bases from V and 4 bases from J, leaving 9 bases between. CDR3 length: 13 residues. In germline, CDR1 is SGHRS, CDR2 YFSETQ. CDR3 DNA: TGCGCCAGCAGCGTCGGGACTTACAATGAGCAGTTCTTC. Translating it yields CASSVGTYNEQFF.

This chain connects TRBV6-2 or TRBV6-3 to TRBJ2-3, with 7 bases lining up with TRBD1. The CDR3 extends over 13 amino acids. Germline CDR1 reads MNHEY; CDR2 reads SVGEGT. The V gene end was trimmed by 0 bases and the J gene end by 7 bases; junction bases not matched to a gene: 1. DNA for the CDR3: TGTGCCAGCAGTTACTCAGGGGGCCATACGCAGTATTTT. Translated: CASSYSGGHTQYF.

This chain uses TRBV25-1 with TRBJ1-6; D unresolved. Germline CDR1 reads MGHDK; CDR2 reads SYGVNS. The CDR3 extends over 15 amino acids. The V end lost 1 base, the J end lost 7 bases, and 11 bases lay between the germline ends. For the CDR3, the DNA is TGTGCCAGCAGTGAATCTGGCGGTGGGAATTCACCCCTCCACTTT. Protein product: CASSESGGGNSPLHF.

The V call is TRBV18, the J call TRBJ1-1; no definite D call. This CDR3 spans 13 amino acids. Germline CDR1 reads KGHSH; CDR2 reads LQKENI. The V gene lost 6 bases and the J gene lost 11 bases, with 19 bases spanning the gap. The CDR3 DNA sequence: TGTGCCAGCTCCCCTCGTGGAGAGGTATGGGCTTTCTTT. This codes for CASSPRGEVWAFF.

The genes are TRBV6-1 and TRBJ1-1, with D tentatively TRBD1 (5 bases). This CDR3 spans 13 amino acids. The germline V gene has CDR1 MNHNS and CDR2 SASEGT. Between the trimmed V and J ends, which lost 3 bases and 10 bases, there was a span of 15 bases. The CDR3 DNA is TGTGCCAGCAGTGAGTATGTGGCAGGGTTAGCTTTCTTT. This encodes CASSEYVAGLAFF.

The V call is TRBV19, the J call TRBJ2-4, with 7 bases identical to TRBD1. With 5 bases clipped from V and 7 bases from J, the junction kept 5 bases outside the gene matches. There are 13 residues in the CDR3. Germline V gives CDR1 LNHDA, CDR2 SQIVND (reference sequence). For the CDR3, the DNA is TGTGCCAGTAGTTCCCGCAGGGGGAACATTCAGTACTTC. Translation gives CASSSRRGNIQYF.

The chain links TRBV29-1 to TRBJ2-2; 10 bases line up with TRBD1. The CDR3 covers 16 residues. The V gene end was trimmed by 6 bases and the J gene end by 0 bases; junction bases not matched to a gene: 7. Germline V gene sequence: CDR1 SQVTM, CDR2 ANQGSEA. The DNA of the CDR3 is TGCAGCGTGTTGGGACAGGGGATTTCGAACACCGGGGAGCTGTTTTTT. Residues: CSVLGQGISNTGELFF.

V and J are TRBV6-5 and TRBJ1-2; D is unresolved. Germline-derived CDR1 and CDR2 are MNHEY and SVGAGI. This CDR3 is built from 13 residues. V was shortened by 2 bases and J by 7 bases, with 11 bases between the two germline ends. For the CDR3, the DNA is TGTGCCAGCAGTTACCCCAACAGCTTTGGCTACACCTTC. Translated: CASSYPNSFGYTF.

The CDR3 DNA sequence: TGTGCCAGCACCCTGGGTTGGGCCGCTGGGGAGACCCAGTACTTC. Protein: CASTLGWAAGETQYF. The chain is built from TRBV11-2 and TRBJ2-5; no reliable D call. The CDR3 sequence is 15 residues long. V was pared by 7 bases and J by 5 bases, with 20 bases between. The germline gives CDR1 SGHAT, CDR2 FQNNGV.

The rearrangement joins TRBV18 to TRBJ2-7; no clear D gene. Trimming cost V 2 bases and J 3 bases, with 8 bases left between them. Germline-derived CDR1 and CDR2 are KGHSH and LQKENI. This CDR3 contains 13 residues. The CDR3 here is CASSPTGNYEQYF. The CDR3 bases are TGTGCCAGCTCACCAACTGGGAACTACGAGCAGTACTTC.

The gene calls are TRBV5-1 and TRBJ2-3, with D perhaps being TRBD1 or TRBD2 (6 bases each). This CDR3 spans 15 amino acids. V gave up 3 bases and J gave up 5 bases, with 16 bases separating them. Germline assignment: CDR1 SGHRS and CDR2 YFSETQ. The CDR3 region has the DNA TGCGCCAGCAGCTCCGGGGGACAAGCGGTAGATACGCAGTATTTT. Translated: CASSSGGQAVDTQYF. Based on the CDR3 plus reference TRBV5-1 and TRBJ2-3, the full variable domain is KAGVTQTPRYLIKTRGQQVTLSCSPISGHRSVSWYQQTPGQGLQFLFEYFSETQRNKGNFPGRFSGRQFSNSRSEMNVSTLELGDSALYLCASSSGGQAVDTQYFGPGTRLTVL.

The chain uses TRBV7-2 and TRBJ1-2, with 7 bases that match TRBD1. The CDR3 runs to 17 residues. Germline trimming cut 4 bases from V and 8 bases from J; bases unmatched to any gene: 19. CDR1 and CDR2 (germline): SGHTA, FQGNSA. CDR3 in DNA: TGTGCCAGCAGCTCAGAGACAGGGCCACATCGGATTTGCGGCTACACCTTC. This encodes CASSSETGPHRICGYTF.

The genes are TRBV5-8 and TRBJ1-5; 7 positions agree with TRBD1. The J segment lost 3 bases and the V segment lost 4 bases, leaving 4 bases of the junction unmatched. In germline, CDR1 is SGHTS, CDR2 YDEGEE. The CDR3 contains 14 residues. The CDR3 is CASSRGQPNQPQHF. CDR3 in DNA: TGTGCCAGCAGCCGGGGACAGCCCAATCAGCCCCAGCATTTT.